This T cell receptor beta chain was retrieved from a study of a mutant IDH1 vaccine in newly diagnosed glioma. Documented time point: week 5, during vaccination. Doses consisted of 300 ug of mutant IDH1 20-mer peptide each, paired with topical imiquimod. Germline V gene lookup returns CDR1 SEHNR and CDR2 FQNEAQ (reference sequence). CDR3 size: 15 residues. Remarks on this clone: Its antigen is not identified.

Sequencing was performed with immunoSEQ multiplex PCR; in TCRdb, only in-frame clones are kept and a portion is missing. There are about 40,000 clones in the sample; roughly 92% occur only once, and approximately 2.4% lies in the top ten. Source: PBMCs, taken from a glioma patient whose treatment included an IDH1 peptide vaccine. This rearrangement joins TRBV7-9 to TRBJ1-4; 8 nucleotides match TRBD1. This receptor was obtained from a man in his fifties or sixties with glioma. This CDR3 is CVGGPDRVTNEKLFF. In nucleotides, the CDR3 is TGTGTGGGGGGCCCGGACAGGGTCACTAATGAAAAACTGTTTTTT.